The 3 T cell receptor beta chains given below trace back to one sample, sequenced in a study of blood T cell repertoires in COVID-19. Sequencing used immunoSEQ multiplex PCR; TCRdb keeps in-frame clones, though not all of them. This sample has approximately 220,000 clones, with 80% found just once. Sequenced sample: PBMCs or T cells enriched from blood (not recorded which). Receptors were obtained from a woman in her thirties or forties with acute COVID-19.

This CDR3 is CSARDRVQETQYF. The CDR3 bases are TGCAGCGCCCGGGACAGGGTGCAAGAGACCCAGTACTTC. V gene TRBV29-1 combines with J gene TRBJ2-5, with 9 bases lining up with TRBD1. The germline V gene encodes CDR1 SQVTM and CDR2 ANQGSEA. With V trimmed by 7 bases and J by 2 bases, 5 bases remained unmatched. The CDR3 consists of 13 residues.

The J gene is TRBJ2-1, the V gene TRBV11-2; 15 bases are shared with TRBD2. V gave up 5 bases and J gave up 6 bases; unmatched junction bases: 5. The CDR3 covers 16 residues. Germline V CDR1 and CDR2: SGHAT, FQNNGV. CDR3 amino acids: CASSPGLAGGINEQFF. The CDR3 nucleotides read TGTGCCAGCAGCCCGGGACTAGCGGGGGGTATCAATGAGCAGTTCTTC.

The J gene is TRBJ2-1, the V gene TRBV27; D is possibly TRBD2 (6 bases). Trimming shortened V by 2 bases and J by 5 bases, and 7 bases separated the two germline ends. The V gene's germline CDR1 is MNHEY and CDR2 SMNVEV (reference sequence). There are 13 residues in the CDR3. The CDR3 DNA is TGTGCCAGCAGTTTAAGGGAGGACAATGAGCAGTTCTTC. Protein sequence: CASSLREDNEQFF.